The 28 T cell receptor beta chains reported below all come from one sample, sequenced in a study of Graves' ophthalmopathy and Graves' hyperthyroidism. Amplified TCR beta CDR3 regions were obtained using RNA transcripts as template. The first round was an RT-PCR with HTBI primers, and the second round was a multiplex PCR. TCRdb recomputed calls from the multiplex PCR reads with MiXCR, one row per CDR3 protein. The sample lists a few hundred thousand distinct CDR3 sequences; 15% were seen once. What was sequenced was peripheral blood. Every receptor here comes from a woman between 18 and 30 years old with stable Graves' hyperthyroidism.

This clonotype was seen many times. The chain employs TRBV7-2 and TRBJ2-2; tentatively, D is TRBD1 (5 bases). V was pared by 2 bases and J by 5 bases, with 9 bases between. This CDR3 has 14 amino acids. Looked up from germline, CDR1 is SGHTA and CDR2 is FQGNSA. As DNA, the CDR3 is TGTGCCAGCAGCTTAAAGGGGCGGACCGGGGAGCTGTTTTTT. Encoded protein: CASSLKGRTGELFF.

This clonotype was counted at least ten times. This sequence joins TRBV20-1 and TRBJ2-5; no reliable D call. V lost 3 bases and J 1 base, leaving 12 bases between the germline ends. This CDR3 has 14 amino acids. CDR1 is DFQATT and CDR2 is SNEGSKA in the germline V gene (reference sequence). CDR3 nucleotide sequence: TGCAGTGCTAGGGGTCAGGAATCCCAAGAGACCCAGTACTTC. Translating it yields CSARGQESQETQYF.

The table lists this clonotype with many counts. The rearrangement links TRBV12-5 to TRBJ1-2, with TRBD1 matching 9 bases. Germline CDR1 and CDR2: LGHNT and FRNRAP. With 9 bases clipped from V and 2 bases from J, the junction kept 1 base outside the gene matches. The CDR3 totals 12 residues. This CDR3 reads CASGQGNYGYTF. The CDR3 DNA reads TGTGCTAGCGGACAGGGGAACTATGGCTACACCTTC.

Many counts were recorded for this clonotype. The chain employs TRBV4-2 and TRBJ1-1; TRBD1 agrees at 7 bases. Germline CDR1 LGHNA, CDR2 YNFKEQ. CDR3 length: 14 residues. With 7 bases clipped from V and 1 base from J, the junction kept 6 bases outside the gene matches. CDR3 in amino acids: CASTQGQSNTEAFF. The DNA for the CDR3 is TGTGCCAGCACCCAGGGACAGTCGAACACTGAAGCTTTCTTT.

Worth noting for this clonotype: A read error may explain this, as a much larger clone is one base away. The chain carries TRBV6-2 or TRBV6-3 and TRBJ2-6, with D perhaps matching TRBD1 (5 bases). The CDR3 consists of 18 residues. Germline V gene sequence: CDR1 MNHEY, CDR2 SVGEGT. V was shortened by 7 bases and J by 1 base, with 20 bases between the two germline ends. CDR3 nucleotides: TGTGCCAGCACCCAATTCTGGGGCAGGACGTCTGGGGCCAACGTCCTGACTTTC. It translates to CASTQFWGRTSGANVLTF.

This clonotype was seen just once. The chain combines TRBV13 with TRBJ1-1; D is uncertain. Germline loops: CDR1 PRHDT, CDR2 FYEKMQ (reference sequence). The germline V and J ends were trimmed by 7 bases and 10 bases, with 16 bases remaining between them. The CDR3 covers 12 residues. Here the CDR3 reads CASTSGRVGAFF. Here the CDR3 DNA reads TGTGCCAGCACTAGCGGGCGGGTCGGAGCTTTCTTT.

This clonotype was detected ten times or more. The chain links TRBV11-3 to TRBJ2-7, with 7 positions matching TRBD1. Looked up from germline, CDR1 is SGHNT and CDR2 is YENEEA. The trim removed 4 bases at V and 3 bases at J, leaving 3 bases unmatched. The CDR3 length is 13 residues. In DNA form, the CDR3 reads TGTGCCAGCAGCTCCAGGGACAGCTACGAGCAGTACTTC. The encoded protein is CASSSRDSYEQYF.

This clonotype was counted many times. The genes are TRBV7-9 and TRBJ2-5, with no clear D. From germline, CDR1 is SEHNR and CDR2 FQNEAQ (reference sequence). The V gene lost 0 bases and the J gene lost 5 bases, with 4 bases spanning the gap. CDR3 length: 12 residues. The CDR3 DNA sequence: TGTGCCAGCAGCTTAGCCTGGGAGACCCAGTACTTC. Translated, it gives CASSLAWETQYF.

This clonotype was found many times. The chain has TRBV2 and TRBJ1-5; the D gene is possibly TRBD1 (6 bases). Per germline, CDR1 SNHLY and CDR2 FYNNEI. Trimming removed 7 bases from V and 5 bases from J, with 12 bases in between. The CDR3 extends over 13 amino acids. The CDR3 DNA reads TGTGCCAGCACCGGACAGCGAGATCAGCCCCAGCATTTT. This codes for CASTGQRDQPQHF.

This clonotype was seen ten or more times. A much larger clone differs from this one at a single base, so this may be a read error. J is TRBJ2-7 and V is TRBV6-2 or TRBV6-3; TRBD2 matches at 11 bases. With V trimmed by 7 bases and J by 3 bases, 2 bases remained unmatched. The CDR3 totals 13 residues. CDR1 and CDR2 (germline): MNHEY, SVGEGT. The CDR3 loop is CASKLAGDYEQYF. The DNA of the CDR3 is TGTGCCAGCAAACTAGCGGGAGACTACGAGCAGTACTTC.

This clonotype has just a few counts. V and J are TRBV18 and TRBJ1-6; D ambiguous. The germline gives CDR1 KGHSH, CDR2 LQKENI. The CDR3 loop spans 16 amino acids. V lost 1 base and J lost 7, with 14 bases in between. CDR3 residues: CASSPQSHGGNSPLHF. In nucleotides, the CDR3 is TGTGCCAGCTCACCACAGTCTCACGGAGGGAATTCACCCCTCCACTTT. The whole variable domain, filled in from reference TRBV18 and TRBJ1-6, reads NAGVMQNPRHLVRRRGQEARLRCSPMKGHSHVYWYRQLPEEGLKFMVYLQKENIIDESGMPKERFSAEFPKEGPSILRIQQVVRGDSAAYFCASSPQSHGGNSPLHFGNGTRLTVT.

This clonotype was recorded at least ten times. The CDR3, as DNA: TGTGCCAGCAGCCCCCGCGGGACAACTACTGGGGCCAACGTCCTGACTTTC. It yields the protein CASSPRGTTTGANVLTF. The V gene is TRBV6-4, the J gene TRBJ2-6; either TRBD1 or TRBD2 may fit D (6 bases each). CDR1 and CDR2 from the germline V gene are MRHNA and SNTAGT. There are 17 residues in the CDR3. V was shortened by 6 bases and J by 2 bases, with 17 bases between the two germline ends.

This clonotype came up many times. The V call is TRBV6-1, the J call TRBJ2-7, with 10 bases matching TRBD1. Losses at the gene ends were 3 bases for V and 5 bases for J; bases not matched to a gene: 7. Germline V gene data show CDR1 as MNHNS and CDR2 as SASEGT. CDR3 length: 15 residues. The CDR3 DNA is TGTGCCAGCAGTGATTGGGGACAGGGGTCCCACGAGCAGTACTTC. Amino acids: CASSDWGQGSHEQYF.

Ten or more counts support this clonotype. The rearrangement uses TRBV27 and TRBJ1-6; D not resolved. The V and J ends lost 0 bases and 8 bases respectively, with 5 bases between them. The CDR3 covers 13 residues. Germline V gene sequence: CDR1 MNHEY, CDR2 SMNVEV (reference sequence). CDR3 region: CASSLSRDSPLHF. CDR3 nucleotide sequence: TGTGCCAGCAGTTTATCCCGAGATTCACCCCTCCACTTT.

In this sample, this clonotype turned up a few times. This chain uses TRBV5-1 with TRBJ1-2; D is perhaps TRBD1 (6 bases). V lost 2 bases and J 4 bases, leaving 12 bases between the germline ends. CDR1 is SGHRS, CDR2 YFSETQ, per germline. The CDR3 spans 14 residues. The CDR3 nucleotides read TGCGCCAGCAGCTTAGATACAGGGAGCTATGGCTACACCTTC. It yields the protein CASSLDTGSYGYTF. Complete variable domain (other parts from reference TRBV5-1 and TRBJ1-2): KAGVTQTPRYLIKTRGQQVTLSCSPISGHRSVSWYQQTPGQGLQFLFEYFSETQRNKGNFPGRFSGRQFSNSRSEMNVSTLELGDSALYLCASSLDTGSYGYTFGSGTRLTVV.

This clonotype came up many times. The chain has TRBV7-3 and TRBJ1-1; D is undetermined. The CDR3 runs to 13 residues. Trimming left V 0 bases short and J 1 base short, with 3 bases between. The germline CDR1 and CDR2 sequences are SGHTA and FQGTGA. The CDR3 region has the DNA TGTGCCAGCAGCTTAACATCGAACACTGAAGCTTTCTTT. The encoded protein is CASSLTSNTEAFF.

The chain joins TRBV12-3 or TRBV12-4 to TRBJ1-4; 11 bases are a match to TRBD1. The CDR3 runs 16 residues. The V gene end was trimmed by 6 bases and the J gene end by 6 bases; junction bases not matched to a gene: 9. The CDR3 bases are TGTGCCAGCAGCCGCGGACAGGGGGCGGCGTATGAAAAACTGTTTTTT. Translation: CASSRGQGAAYEKLFF.

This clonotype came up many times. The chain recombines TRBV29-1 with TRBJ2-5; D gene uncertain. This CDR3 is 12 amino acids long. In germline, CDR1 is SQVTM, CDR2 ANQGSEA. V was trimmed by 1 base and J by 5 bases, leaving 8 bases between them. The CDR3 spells CSVEGSWETQYF. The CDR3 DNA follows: TGCAGCGTTGAAGGGTCGTGGGAGACCCAGTACTTC.

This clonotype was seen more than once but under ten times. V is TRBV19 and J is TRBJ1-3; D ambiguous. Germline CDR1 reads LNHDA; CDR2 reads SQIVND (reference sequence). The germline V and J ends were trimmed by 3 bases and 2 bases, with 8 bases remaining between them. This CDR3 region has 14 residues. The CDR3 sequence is CASSIDGAGNTIYF. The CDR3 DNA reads TGTGCCAGTAGTATCGACGGAGCTGGAAACACCATATATTTT.

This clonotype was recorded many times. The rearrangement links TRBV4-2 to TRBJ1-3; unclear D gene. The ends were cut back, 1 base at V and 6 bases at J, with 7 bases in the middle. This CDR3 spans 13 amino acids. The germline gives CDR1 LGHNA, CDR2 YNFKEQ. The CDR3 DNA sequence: TGTGCCAGCAGCCAAGGGACCGTAAACACCATATATTTT. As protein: CASSQGTVNTIYF.

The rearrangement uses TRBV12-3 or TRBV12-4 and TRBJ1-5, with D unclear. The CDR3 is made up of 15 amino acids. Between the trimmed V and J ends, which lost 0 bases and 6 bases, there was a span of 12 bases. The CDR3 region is CASSLAVREGQPQHF. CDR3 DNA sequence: TGTGCCAGCAGTTTAGCGGTACGGGAGGGTCAGCCCCAGCATTTT.

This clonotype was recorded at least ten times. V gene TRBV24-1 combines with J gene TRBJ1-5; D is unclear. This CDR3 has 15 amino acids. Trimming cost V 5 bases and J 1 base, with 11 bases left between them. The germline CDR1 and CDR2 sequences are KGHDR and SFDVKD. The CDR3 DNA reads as TGTGCCACCAGTGGGACGGGAGTCAGCAATCAGCCCCAGCATTTT. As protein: CATSGTGVSNQPQHF.

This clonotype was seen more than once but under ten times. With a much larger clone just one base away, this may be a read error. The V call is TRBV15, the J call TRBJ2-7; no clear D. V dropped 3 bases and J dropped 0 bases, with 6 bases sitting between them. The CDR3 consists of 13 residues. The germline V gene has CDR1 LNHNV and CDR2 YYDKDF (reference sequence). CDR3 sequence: CATSRGSSYEQYF. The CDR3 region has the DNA TGTGCCACCAGCAGGGGCAGCTCCTACGAGCAGTACTTC.

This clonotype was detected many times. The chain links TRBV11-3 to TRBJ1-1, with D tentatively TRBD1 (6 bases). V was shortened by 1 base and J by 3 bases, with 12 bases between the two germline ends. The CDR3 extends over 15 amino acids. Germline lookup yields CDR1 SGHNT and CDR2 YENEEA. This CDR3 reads CASSLGGPRDTEAFF. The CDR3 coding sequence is TGTGCCAGCAGCTTAGGGGGGCCAAGGGACACTGAAGCTTTCTTT.

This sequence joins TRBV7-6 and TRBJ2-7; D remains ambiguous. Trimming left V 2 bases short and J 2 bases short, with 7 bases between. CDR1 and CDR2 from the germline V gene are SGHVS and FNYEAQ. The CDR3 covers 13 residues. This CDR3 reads CASSLNGAYEQYF. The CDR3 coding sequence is TGTGCCAGCAGCTTAAATGGCGCCTACGAGCAGTACTTC.

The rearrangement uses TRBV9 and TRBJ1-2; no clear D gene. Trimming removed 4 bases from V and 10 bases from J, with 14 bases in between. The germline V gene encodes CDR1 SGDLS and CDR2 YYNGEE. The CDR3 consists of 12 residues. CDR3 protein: CASSLVVGAYTF. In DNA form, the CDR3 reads TGTGCCAGCAGCCTGGTCGTGGGAGCCTACACCTTC.

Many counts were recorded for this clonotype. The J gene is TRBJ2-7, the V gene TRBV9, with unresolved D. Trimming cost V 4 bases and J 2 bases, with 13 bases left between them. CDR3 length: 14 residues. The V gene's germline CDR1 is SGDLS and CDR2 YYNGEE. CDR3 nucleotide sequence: TGTGCCAGCAGCCCCCGGACGGTTCCCTACGAGCAGTACTTC. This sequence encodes CASSPRTVPYEQYF.

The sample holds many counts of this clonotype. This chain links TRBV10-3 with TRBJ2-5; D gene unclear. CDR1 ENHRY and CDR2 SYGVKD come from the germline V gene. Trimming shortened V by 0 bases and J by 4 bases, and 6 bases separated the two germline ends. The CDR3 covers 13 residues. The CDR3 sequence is CAISESTRETQYF. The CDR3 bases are TGTGCCATCAGTGAGTCGACTCGAGAGACCCAGTACTTC.